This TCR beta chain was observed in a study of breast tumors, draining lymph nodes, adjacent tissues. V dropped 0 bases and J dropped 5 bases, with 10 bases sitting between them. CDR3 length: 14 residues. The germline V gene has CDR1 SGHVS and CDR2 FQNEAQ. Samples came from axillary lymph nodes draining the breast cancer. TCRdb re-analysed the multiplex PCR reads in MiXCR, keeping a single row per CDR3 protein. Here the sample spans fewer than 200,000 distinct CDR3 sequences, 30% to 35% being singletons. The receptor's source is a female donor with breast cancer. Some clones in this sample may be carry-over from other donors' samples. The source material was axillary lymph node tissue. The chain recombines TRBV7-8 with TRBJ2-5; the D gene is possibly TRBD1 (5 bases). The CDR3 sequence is CASSLAGPSETQYF. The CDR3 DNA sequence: TGTGCCAGCAGCTTAGCGGGGCCTTCGGAGACCCAGTACTTC.